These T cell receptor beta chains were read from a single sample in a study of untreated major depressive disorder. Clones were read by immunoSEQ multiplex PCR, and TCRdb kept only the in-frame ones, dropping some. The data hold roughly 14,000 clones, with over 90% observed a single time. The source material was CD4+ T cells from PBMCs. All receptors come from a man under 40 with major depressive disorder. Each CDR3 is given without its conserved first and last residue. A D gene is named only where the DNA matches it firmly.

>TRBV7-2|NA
ASSGRNYRVGYGYT
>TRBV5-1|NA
ASSFDREETQY
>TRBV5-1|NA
ASSTGPTGEGNQPQH
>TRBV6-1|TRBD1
ASSSGTAFTGELF
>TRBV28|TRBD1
ASSFQGAGGQPQH
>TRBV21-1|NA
ASKRGFRPSYEQY
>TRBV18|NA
ASSPNGGGAGNSPLH
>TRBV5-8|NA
ASSLAGWRGRLYEQY
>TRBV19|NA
ASRGPAGVYGYT
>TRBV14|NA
ASSQGQVRREQY
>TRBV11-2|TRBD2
ASSSLWRGLREQY
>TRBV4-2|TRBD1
ASSSGQTDNSPLH
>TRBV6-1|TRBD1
ASSEARGPSKALH
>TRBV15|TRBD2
ATRAGFSTDTQY